A selection of T cell receptor beta chains follows, all from one sample in a study of T cell changes during pregnancy in multiple sclerosis. Assay used: immunoSEQ multiplex PCR; TCRdb lists only in-frame clones, some missing. The sample carries about 40,000 clones, approximately 89% recorded once. The source material was peripheral blood, sampled in the first trimester of pregnancy. These receptors were obtained from a female donor in good health, enrolled as a control in a pregnancy study. Both conserved end residues are part of each CDR3. D genes are given only for firm matches. Clone size is not always given. Where it is, it says once, few, many or a class for expanded clones.

TRBD2,TRBV9,-,TRBJ2-3,20,CASSASGTSGGTAALDTQYF,TGTGCCAGCAGCGCCTCCGGGACTAGCGGGGGGACCGCGGCTTTAGATACGCAGTATTTT
-,TRBV11-3,-,TRBJ1-1,13,CASSWGVDTEAFF,TGTGCCAGCAGCTGGGGAGTTGACACTGAAGCTTTCTTT
TRBD1,TRBV6-5,-,TRBJ2-7,16,CASSSTTGARGYEQYF,TGTGCCAGCAGTTCAACCACAGGGGCCCGGGGCTACGAGCAGTACTTC
-,TRBV11-2,-,TRBJ1-5,15,CASSLGQQLNQPQHF,TGTGCCAGCAGCTTAGGACAGCAACTCAATCAGCCCCAGCATTTT
-,TRBV28,-,TRBJ2-2,16,CASTLLGQGGPGELFF,TGTGCCAGCACCCTACTTGGACAGGGAGGGCCCGGGGAGCTGTTTTTT
TRBD1,TRBV5-5,-,TRBJ1-5,15,CASSLRDRGLSTQHF,TGTGCCAGCAGCCTGAGGGACAGGGGACTCTCGACCCAGCATTTT
TRBD1,TRBV19,-,TRBJ1-5,15,CASSQRDSCNQPQHF,TGTGCCAGTAGTCAACGGGACAGCTGTAATCAGCCCCAGCATTTT
TRBD2,TRBV5-6,-,TRBJ2-2,14,CASSLDGRAGELFF,TGTGCCAGCAGCTTGGACGGGAGGGCCGGGGAGCTGTTTTTT
-,TRBV7-7,few,TRBJ2-5,15,CASSLAGQGGETQYF,TGTGCCAGCAGCTTAGCGGGGCAGGGGGGTGAGACCCAGTACTTC
TRBD2,TRBV7-9,-,TRBJ2-3,14,CASSRASGGDTQYF,TGTGCCAGCTCCCGAGCTAGCGGGGGGGATACGCAGTATTTT
TRBD2,TRBV7-2,-,TRBJ2-3,16,CASSRTSGGGTDTQYF,TGTGCCAGCAGCCGGACTAGCGGGGGAGGCACAGATACGCAGTATTTT
TRBD2,TRBV4-2,-,TRBJ2-5,16,CASSQAGGGVQETQYF,TGTGCCAGCAGCCAAGCTGGCGGGGGGGTCCAAGAGACCCAGTACTTC
TRBD1,TRBV9,-,TRBJ1-2,14,CASSGWDRDLGYTF,TGTGCCAGCAGCGGGTGGGACAGGGACCTTGGCTACACCTTC
-,TRBV6-5,-,TRBJ1-1,13,CASSSDRDTEAFF,TGTGCCAGCAGCAGCGACCGGGACACTGAAGCTTTCTTT
TRBD2,TRBV6-5,once,TRBJ2-7,15,CASSATSGAPYEQYF,TGTGCCAGCAGCGCGACTAGCGGGGCGCCCTACGAGCAGTACTTC
-,TRBV18,-,TRBJ1-1,14,CASSPSAGNTEAFF,TGTGCCAGCTCACCATCAGCGGGAAACACTGAAGCTTTCTTT
-,TRBV28,-,TRBJ2-5,11,CASSFYETQYF,TGTGCCAGCAGTTTCTACGAGACCCAGTACTTC
-,TRBV11-2,-,TRBJ1-5,14,CASSSGKSNQPQHF,TGTGCCAGCAGCTCGGGGAAGAGCAATCAGCCCCAGCATTTT
-,TRBV5-6,-,TRBJ1-1,12,CASSFLDREAFF,TGTGCCAGCAGCTTCCTCGACAGGGAAGCTTTCTTT
TRBD2,TRBV7-3,-,TRBJ2-1,14,CASQGLAGVNEQFF,TGTGCCAGCCAAGGACTAGCGGGAGTTAATGAGCAGTTCTTC
-,TRBV11-1,-,TRBJ1-2,15,CASSLSTDANYGYTF,TGTGCCAGCAGCTTATCGACAGACGCTAACTATGGCTACACCTTC
-,TRBV4-1,-,TRBJ2-1,15,CASSPLAERATEQFF,TGCGCCAGCAGCCCGCTGGCGGAGAGGGCAACTGAGCAGTTCTTC
-,TRBV7-9,-,TRBJ2-2,16,CASSSSPGVNTGELFF,TGTGCCAGCAGCTCTAGCCCGGGGGTGAACACCGGGGAGCTGTTTTTT